Listed below are T cell receptor beta chains from one sample, sequenced in a study of Ad26.COV2.S vaccination and SARS-CoV-2 variants. The table came from immunoSEQ multiplex PCR; TCRdb's copy has only in-frame clones and leaves some out. The table shows over 400,000 clones, with less than 95% occurring only once. The specimen was peripheral blood, collected in a trial of Ad26.COV2.S vaccine versus placebo. The receptors stem from a person aged 18-60 years who received the Ad26.COV2.S COVID-19 vaccine or a placebo. The CDR3 runs from the conserved cysteine through the conserved F or W. D genes are given only for firm matches. Not every row has a clone size; where given, it reads once, few, many or a size class.

j_call v_call clone_size d_call cdr3_aa cdr3_nt
TRBJ2-1 TRBV11-2 NA NA CASSLPIGHLSYNEQFF TGTGCCAGCAGCTTACCCATAGGCCACCTCTCCTACAATGAGCAGTTCTTC
TRBJ2-7 TRBV13 NA NA CASSPGGLSSYEQYF TGTGCCAGCAGCCCCGGGGGCTTGAGCTCCTACGAGCAGTACTTC
TRBJ2-3 TRBV19 NA NA CASSIDGGVSTDTQYF TGTGCCAGTAGTATAGACGGGGGAGTTAGCACAGATACGCAGTATTTT
TRBJ1-2 TRBV25-1 NA NA CASSVGSAYGYTF TGTGCCAGCAGTGTGGGAAGCGCTTATGGCTACACCTTC
TRBJ2-1 TRBV27 NA TRBD2 CASSYSGKAREQFF TGTGCCAGCAGTTACAGCGGGAAGGCTAGAGAGCAGTTCTTC
TRBJ1-3 TRBV4-1 NA NA CASSQEQRSGNTIYF TGCGCCAGCAGCCAAGAGCAACGCTCTGGAAACACCATATATTTT
TRBJ2-6 TRBV14 NA NA CASSQTGANVLTF TGTGCCAGCAGCCAGACTGGGGCCAACGTCCTGACTTTC
TRBJ2-7 TRBV5-6 NA NA CASSLGTTYEQYF TGTGCCAGCAGCTTAGGTACCACCTACGAGCAGTACTTC
TRBJ2-7 TRBV15 few NA CATSRERSSSYEQYF TGTGCCACCAGCAGGGAGCGGAGCAGCTCCTACGAGCAGTACTTC
TRBJ1-2 TRBV5-4 NA NA CASSSPQGGSYGYTF TGTGCCAGCAGCTCACCACAGGGAGGGAGCTATGGCTACACCTTC
TRBJ2-3 TRBV19 NA TRBD2 CASSPRGSGRVQITDTQYF TGTGCCAGTAGTCCCCGAGGTAGCGGGAGGGTCCAAATCACAGATACGCAGTATTTT
TRBJ1-3 TRBV19 NA NA CASPTLLPVTGNTIYF TGTGCCAGTCCTACTCTTCTTCCGGTAACTGGAAACACCATATATTTT
TRBJ2-3 TRBV11-1 NA TRBD2 CASSVSGGTDTQYF TGTGCCAGCAGCGTTAGCGGGGGCACAGATACGCAGTATTTT
TRBJ2-5 TRBV18 NA NA CASSPLSQETQYF TGTGCCAGCTCACCACTTTCTCAAGAGACCCAGTACTTC
TRBJ2-5 TRBV5-4 NA NA CASSVPEETQYF TGTGCCAGCAGCGTACCAGAAGAGACCCAGTACTTC
TRBJ1-2 TRBV6-5 NA TRBD1 CASSRTGEGGGYTF TGTGCCAGCAGCCGGACAGGAGAAGGGGGTGGCTACACCTTC
TRBJ2-7 TRBV10-3 NA TRBD1 CAINSGTGGTYEQYF TGTGCCATCAATTCCGGGACAGGGGGGACCTACGAGCAGTACTTC
TRBJ2-5 TRBV5-1 NA NA CASSFGETQYF TGCGCCAGCAGCTTTGGAGAGACCCAGTACTTC
TRBJ1-4 TRBV7-8 NA NA CASSPTQGENEKLFF TGTGCCAGCAGCCCCACACAGGGAGAAAATGAAAAACTGTTTTTT
TRBJ2-7 TRBV7-2 once NA CASTKFGGDRAYEQYF TGTGCCAGCACAAAATTCGGGGGTGATAGGGCCTACGAGCAGTACTTC
TRBJ1-2 TRBV28 few TRBD1 CASGGWTGGDHYTF TGTGCCAGCGGAGGGTGGACAGGGGGCGATCATTACACCTTC
TRBJ2-2 TRBV11-2 NA NA CASSLDLSSGELFF TGTGCCAGCAGCTTAGATCTTAGTTCCGGGGAGCTGTTTTTT
TRBJ2-7 TRBV2 NA TRBD2 CASRAHGTSGNYEQYF TGTGCCAGCAGAGCCCATGGGACTAGCGGGAATTACGAGCAGTACTTC